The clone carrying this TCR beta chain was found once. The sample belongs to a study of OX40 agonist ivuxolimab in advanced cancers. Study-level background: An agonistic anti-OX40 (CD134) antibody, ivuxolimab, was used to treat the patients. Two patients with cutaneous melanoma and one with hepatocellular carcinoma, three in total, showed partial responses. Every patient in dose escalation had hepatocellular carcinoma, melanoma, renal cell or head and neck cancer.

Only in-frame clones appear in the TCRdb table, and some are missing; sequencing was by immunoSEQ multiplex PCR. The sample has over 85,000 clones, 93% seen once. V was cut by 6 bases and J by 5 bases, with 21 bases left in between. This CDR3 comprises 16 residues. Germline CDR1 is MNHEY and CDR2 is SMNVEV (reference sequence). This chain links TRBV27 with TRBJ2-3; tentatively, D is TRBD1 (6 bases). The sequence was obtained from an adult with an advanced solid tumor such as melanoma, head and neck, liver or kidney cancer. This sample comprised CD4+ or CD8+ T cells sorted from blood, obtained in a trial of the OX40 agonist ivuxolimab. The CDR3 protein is CASRTDIARGLDTQYF. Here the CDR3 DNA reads TGTGCCAGCAGAACCGACATCGCCAGGGGTTTAGATACGCAGTATTTT.